Presented here are 6 T cell receptor beta chains from one specimen sequenced in a study of long-term antiretroviral therapy in people with HIV (dated by TCRdb to the early 2020s). The immunoSEQ hsTCRB v3.0 assay was used at survey level resolution for TRB variable region sequencing. Entries here come from immuneACCESS through TCRdb and include only in-frame sequences with V and J called. Some clones fail to appear in such tables; in the studies checked, an unresolved V gene covers under half of the shortfall, and the cause of the remainder is unknown. Across this sample there are roughly 7,200 clones, with roughly two thirds seen only once. The ten largest clonotypes hold roughly 30% of the sample. This sample comprised unsorted PBMCs, obtained 0.2 years after starting antiretroviral therapy. These receptors all come from a middle-aged man with HIV.

The chain combines TRBV7-9 with TRBJ2-7; 8 bases are a match to TRBD1. This CDR3 comprises 14 residues. The junction had 6 bases not matched to a gene; V was cut back by 3 bases and J by 5 bases. The germline gives CDR1 SEHNR, CDR2 FQNEAQ (reference sequence). The CDR3 bases are TGTGCCAGCAGCTTCGGACAGGGTTACGACGAGCAGTACTTC. Its protein product is CASSFGQGYDEQYF. Looking up the rest from reference TRBV7-9 and TRBJ2-7 gives the full variable domain: DTGVSQNPRHKITKRGQNVTFRCDPISEHNRLYWYRQTLGQGPEFLTYFQNEAQLEKSRLLSDRFSAERPKGSFSTLEIQRTEQGDSAMYLCASSFGQGYDEQYFGPGTRLTVT.

This clone was seen a single time. The CDR3 here is CASSFLPGTGGRETQYF. CDR3 in DNA: TGTGCCAGCAGTTTCCTGCCCGGGACAGGGGGCCGAGAGACCCAGTACTTC. The genes are TRBV27 and TRBJ2-5; 12 bases fit TRBD1. The germline CDR1 and CDR2 sequences are MNHEY and SMNVEV (reference sequence). The CDR3 length is 17 residues. Losses at the gene ends were 3 bases for V and 4 bases for J; bases not matched to a gene: 9.

This chain connects TRBV19 to TRBJ2-2; TRBD2 aligns across 13 bases. The CDR3 has 16 residues. Germline values: CDR1 LNHDA, CDR2 SQIVND (reference sequence). J gave up 4 bases and V 5 bases, and 4 bases lay outside the gene matches. In DNA form, the CDR3 reads TGTGCCAGTAGTCTAACTAGCGGGGGGGGCACCGGGGAGCTGTTTTTT. This sequence encodes CASSLTSGGGTGELFF.

This sequence joins TRBV2 and TRBJ2-7, with D tentatively TRBD2 (6 bases). Germline V lookup: CDR1 SNHLY, CDR2 FYNNEI. CDR3 length: 14 amino acids. The V and J ends lost 2 bases and 0 bases respectively, with 8 bases between them. CDR3 coding DNA: TGTGCCAGCAGTGAAAGGACTAACTCCTACGAGCAGTACTTC. This gives the protein CASSERTNSYEQYF. The full variable domain, in which reference TRBV2 and TRBJ2-7 provide the parts outside the CDR3, is EPEVTQTPSHQVTQMGQEVILRCVPISNHLYFYWYRQILGQKVEFLVSFYNNEISEKSEIFDDQFSVERPDGSNFTLKIRSTKLEDSAMYFCASSERTNSYEQYFGPGTRLTVT.

The chain is built from TRBV13 and TRBJ2-5, with 9 bases fitting TRBD2. The V segment lost 4 bases and the J segment 4 bases; nucleotides outside the gene matches: 10. The CDR3 totals 16 residues. From germline, CDR1 is PRHDT and CDR2 FYEKMQ (reference sequence). DNA of the CDR3: TGTGCCAGCAGCTCGGTTAGCGGGGGCGGGACAGAGACCCAGTACTTC. It encodes CASSSVSGGGTETQYF.

This chain connects TRBV5-8 to TRBJ2-6; 7 nucleotides align to TRBD1. V was clipped by 9 bases and J by 0 bases; unmatched bases: 15. CDR1 and CDR2 (germline): SGHTS, YDEGEE. This CDR3 has 18 residues. The CDR3 protein is CAITRGQGFYSGANVLTF. Here the CDR3 DNA reads TGTGCCATCACGAGGGGGCAGGGATTTTACTCTGGGGCCAACGTCCTGACTTTC.